Listed below are T cell receptor beta chains from one sample, sequenced in a study of blood T cells in healthy people across ages. TCRdb reprocessed the 5' RACE reads via MiXCR and lists one record per CDR3 protein. The table shows about 500,000 distinct CDR3 sequences, with 24% occurring only once. These data were likewise used in another study, on T cells of mothers and their children.

The sequenced sample was blood. The origin of the receptors is a boy aged 10-17 years in good health. Each CDR3 is given with its conserved first and last residue. A D gene is named only where the DNA matches it firmly. Where a row states a size, it is once, few, many or the class of an expanded clone; other rows omit it.

>TRBV7-2|TRBJ2-5|NA|NA
TGTGCCAGCAGCGTAGAAAGCGCAGAGACCCAGTACTTC
CASSVESAETQYF
>TRBV20-1|TRBJ2-1|few|NA
TGCAGGCCGGGGCAGGGCGTGCGGCGCTCCTACAATGAGCAGTTCTTC
CRPGQGVRRSYNEQFF
>TRBV6-6|TRBJ2-5|NA|NA
TGTGCCAGCAGTTCCCCCGTGCGGATCCAAGAGACCCAGTACTTC
CASSSPVRIQETQYF
>TRBV20-1|TRBJ2-5|NA|NA
TGCAGTGCTCAATGGGGTAGGCAAGAGACCCAGTACTTC
CSAQWGRQETQYF
>TRBV7-2|TRBJ2-3|NA|NA
TGTGCCAGCAGCTCCTCCTCAGATACGCAGTATTTT
CASSSSSDTQYF
>TRBV7-2|TRBJ2-3|few|NA
TGTGCCAGCAGCTTAGACCAGCGGCGCGATACGCAGTATTTT
CASSLDQRRDTQYF
>TRBV7-2|TRBJ1-2|many|NA
TGTGCCAGCAGCCTCAGCCCCCCCGGGAAAGATGGCTACACCTTC
CASSLSPPGKDGYTF
>TRBV6-1|TRBJ2-7|once|NA
TGTGCCAGCAGTGATATACTAGCTGACTACGAGCAGTACTTC
CASSDILADYEQYF
>TRBV4-3|TRBJ2-6|many|NA
TGCGCCAGCAGCCAAGAGGTCTCCTCTGGGGCCAACGTCCTGACTTTC
CASSQEVSSGANVLTF
>TRBV7-9|TRBJ1-1|NA|NA
TGTGCCAGCAGCACTACTATGGGGAGCACTGAAGCTTTCTTT
CASSTTMGSTEAFF
>TRBV7-9|TRBJ2-5|many|TRBD2
TGTGCCAGCAGCTTGGGGACTAGCGCGGGGGCCCAAGAGACCCAGTACTTC
CASSLGTSAGAQETQYF
>TRBV12-3/TRBV12-4|TRBJ1-2|NA|NA
TGTGCCAGCAGTTTAGATAGGGCACCGAACTATGGCTACACCTTC
CASSLDRAPNYGYTF
>TRBV15|TRBJ2-5|NA|TRBD1
TGTGCCACCAGCAGAAGGGACAGTCAAGAGACCCAGTACTTC
CATSRRDSQETQYF
>TRBV6-5|TRBJ2-1|NA|TRBD2
TGTGCCAGCAGTTACTCGAAGCCTCCTGTAGCGGGGCAATTTGGCAATGAGCAGTTCTTC
CASSYSKPPVAGQFGNEQFF
>TRBV20-1|TRBJ2-7|NA|TRBD2
TGCAGTGGCATGGACAGGGAGGGACTAGCGGGAGTCTACGAGCAGTACTTC
CSGMDREGLAGVYEQYF
>TRBV4-3|TRBJ1-5|few|NA
TGCGCCAGCAGCCAAGATCATCTAGACGGTCAGCCCCAGCATTTT
CASSQDHLDGQPQHF
>TRBV29-1|TRBJ2-7|many|TRBD1
TGCAGCGTTGAAGCCGAGGCAGGGGGAGAGCAGTACTTC
CSVEAEAGGEQYF
>TRBV7-9|TRBJ2-7|NA|NA
TGTGCCAGCAGCTTAGCGATCAGGAACGAGCAGCACTTC
CASSLAIRNEQHF
>TRBV7-2|TRBJ2-5|few|TRBD2
TGTGCCAGCAGGACAAGCGGGAGCGGGGAGACCCAGTACTTC
CASRTSGSGETQYF
>TRBV20-1|TRBJ2-7|few|NA
TGCAGTGCTGGAACCCTGGAGGGGAGCGGTCCTTTGTACGAGCAGTACTTC
CSAGTLEGSGPLYEQYF
>TRBV28|TRBJ2-1|few|NA
TGTGCCAGCAGGGAAACCCCGGGTGAGCAGTTCTTC
CASRETPGEQFF